The 32 T cell receptor beta chains below all came from one sample that was sequenced in a study of shared clonotypes between healthy human individuals. TCRdb's copy holds only in-frame clones and misses some; the assay was immunoSEQ multiplex PCR. The table has more than 2,000,000 clones, around 90% seen once. The sample was naive CD4+ T cells sorted from blood. The subset is: CD45RA+ positively selected. The receptors were sampled from a man aged 18 to 30 in good health.

The chain combines TRBV18 with TRBJ2-5; TRBD2 aligns across 9 bases. The CDR3 has 17 residues. J gave up 5 bases and V 6 bases, and 16 bases lay outside the gene matches. The V gene's germline CDR1 is KGHSH and CDR2 LQKENI. CDR3 sequence: CASSPLSGSSGRETQYF. The CDR3 DNA sequence: TGTGCCAGCTCGCCCCTTAGCGGGAGCTCCGGCCGGGAGACCCAGTACTTC.

In its sample, this clone was seen once. The V call is TRBV18, the J call TRBJ2-7; no reliable D call. Between the trimmed V and J ends, which lost 3 bases and 6 bases, there was a span of 15 bases. The CDR3 extends over 14 amino acids. Germline V gene lookup returns CDR1 KGHSH and CDR2 LQKENI. The CDR3 sequence is CASSPYSSPGEQYF. Here the CDR3 DNA reads TGTGCCAGCTCACCTTACTCTTCTCCGGGCGAGCAGTACTTC.

V is TRBV7-2 and J is TRBJ2-2; no clear D. Germline V gene data show CDR1 as SGHTA and CDR2 as FQGNSA. CDR3 length equals 15 residues. With 5 bases removed from V and 0 bases from J, the gap between germline ends came to 10 bases. CDR3 residues: CASSPYGSNTGELFF. In DNA, the CDR3 is TGTGCCAGCAGCCCTTACGGATCGAACACCGGGGAGCTGTTTTTT.

The chain combines TRBV2 with TRBJ1-3, with unresolved D. There are 12 residues in the CDR3. The V gene's germline CDR1 is SNHLY and CDR2 FYNNEI. V was cut by 6 bases and J by 2 bases, with 5 bases left in between. CDR3 in amino acids: CASSKAGNTIYF. CDR3 coding DNA: TGTGCCAGCAGCAAAGCTGGAAACACCATATATTTT.

This clone was recorded only once. The J gene is TRBJ2-1, the V gene TRBV7-2, with TRBD2 as a possible D gene (5 bases). Trimming pared 1 base from V and 0 bases from J, leaving 10 bases between. The CDR3 has 16 amino acids. Germline V CDR1 and CDR2: SGHTA, FQGNSA. CDR3 loop: CASSLEAVSSYNEQFF. The CDR3 region has the DNA TGTGCCAGCAGCTTAGAAGCGGTAAGCTCCTACAATGAGCAGTTCTTC.

V and J are TRBV6-5 and TRBJ2-3; D ambiguous. CDR1 and CDR2 (germline): MNHEY, SVGAGI. The V gene lost 6 bases and the J gene lost 2 bases, with 3 bases spanning the gap. The CDR3 runs to 11 residues. The CDR3 sequence: CASRNTDTQYF. Written as DNA, the CDR3 is TGTGCCAGCAGGAACACAGATACGCAGTATTTT.

V gene TRBV19 combines with J gene TRBJ1-4; perhaps TRBD1 as D (5 bases). CDR1 and CDR2 (germline): LNHDA, SQIVND (reference sequence). The CDR3 spans 14 residues. V was shortened by 1 base and J by 4 bases, with 7 bases between the two germline ends. For the CDR3, the DNA is TGTGCCAGTAGTATAGGGGGCCTTAATGAAAAACTGTTTTTT. This gives the protein CASSIGGLNEKLFF.

V is TRBV5-1 and J is TRBJ2-1, with a tentative D call TRBD1 (6 bases). Germline CDR1 is SGHRS and CDR2 is YFSETQ. The V end lost 0 bases, the J end lost 0 bases, and 16 bases lay between the germline ends. The CDR3 extends over 18 amino acids. CDR3 residues: CASSLVSGAWDSYNEQFF. In nucleotides, the CDR3 is TGCGCCAGCAGCTTGGTGTCAGGGGCTTGGGACTCCTACAATGAGCAGTTCTTC.

J is TRBJ2-7 and V is TRBV11-2; TRBD2 might be the D (5 bases). Trimming took 2 bases from V and 4 from J, leaving 9 bases between them. The CDR3 has 13 amino acids. The germline CDR1 and CDR2 sequences are SGHAT and FQNNGV. The CDR3 coding sequence is TGTGCCAGCAGCTTACTGGGCGGGTACGAGCAGTACTTC. Residues: CASSLLGGYEQYF. Full variable domain (rest looked up from reference TRBV11-2 and TRBJ2-7): EAGVAQSPRYKIIEKRQSVAFWCNPISGHATLYWYQQILGQGPKLLIQFQNNGVVDDSQLPKDRFSAERLKGVDSTLKIQPAKLEDSAVYLCASSLLGGYEQYFGPGTRLTVT.

This chain uses TRBV18 with TRBJ2-4, with D possibly TRBD2 on 6 matching bases. This CDR3 is 14 amino acids long. Trimming removed 3 bases at V and 2 bases at J, with 8 bases between. The V gene's germline CDR1 is KGHSH and CDR2 LQKENI. CDR3 residues: CASSPGLPKNIQYF. The CDR3 DNA reads TGTGCCAGCTCACCCGGACTACCCAAAAACATTCAGTACTTC.

The chain combines TRBV29-1 with TRBJ2-7; 8 bases are a match to TRBD1. This CDR3 contains 17 residues. V lost 3 bases, J lost 3 bases, and 16 bases stayed unmatched. The V gene's germline CDR1 is SQVTM and CDR2 ANQGSEA. The CDR3 nucleotides read TGCAGCGTTGATAACAGGGGGTTCGAACGGAGGGACTACGAGCAGTACTTC. Translating it yields CSVDNRGFERRDYEQYF.

The chain employs TRBV15 and TRBJ2-3; tentative D call: TRBD2 (6 bases). The V and J ends lost 6 bases and 0 bases respectively, with 13 bases between them. There are 15 residues in the CDR3. CDR1 is LNHNV, CDR2 YYDKDF, per germline (reference sequence). CDR3 nucleotide sequence: TGTGCCACCAGAGGAGGGAGAGCTAGCACAGATACGCAGTATTTT. It is translated as CATRGGRASTDTQYF.

The chain recombines TRBV5-6 with TRBJ1-4; D not resolved. The germline V gene has CDR1 SGHDT and CDR2 YYEEEE. The CDR3 is made up of 14 amino acids. V lost 0 bases, J lost 7 bases, and 10 bases lay in between. The chain's CDR3 is CASSLAPTGEKLFF. Here the CDR3 DNA reads TGTGCCAGCAGCTTGGCGCCGACGGGTGAAAAACTGTTTTTT.

This chain connects TRBV6-7 to TRBJ2-2; D is perhaps TRBD1 or TRBD2 (6 bases each). TRBV6-7 is classed as an ORF, of uncertain function. The CDR3 has 14 residues. The V gene lost 6 bases and the J gene lost 7 bases, with 15 bases spanning the gap. The CDR3 coding sequence is TGTGCCAGCAGCCCTCAGGGGCGGGGCGGGGAGCTGTTTTTT. This gives the protein CASSPQGRGGELFF.

V is TRBV7-9 and J is TRBJ1-1; a possible D gene is TRBD1 (5 bases). This CDR3 comprises 14 residues. From germline, CDR1 is SEHNR and CDR2 FQNEAQ (reference sequence). Trimming took off 6 bases at V and 1 base at J, with 12 bases between the two ends. CDR3 nucleotide sequence: TGTGCCAGCAGGAAACAGGAGACGAACACTGAAGCTTTCTTT. Protein: CASRKQETNTEAFF. The variable domain in full, completed from reference TRBV7-9 and TRBJ1-1, reads DTGVSQNPRHKITKRGQNVTFRCDPISEHNRLYWYRQTLGQGPEFLTYFQNEAQLEKSRLLSDRFSAERPKGSFSTLEIQRTEQGDSAMYLCASRKQETNTEAFFGQGTRLTVV.

The chain is built from TRBV6-1 and TRBJ1-1; 7 nucleotides line up with TRBD1. With 8 bases clipped from V and 4 bases from J, the junction kept 4 bases outside the gene matches. From germline, CDR1 is MNHNS and CDR2 SASEGT. The CDR3 sequence is 12 residues long. The CDR3 is CASGQESTEAFF. DNA of the CDR3: TGTGCCAGCGGACAGGAATCCACTGAAGCTTTCTTT.

This chain joins TRBV5-1 and TRBJ2-2, with D perhaps TRBD1 (6 bases). This CDR3 is 15 amino acids long. V was trimmed by 4 bases and J by 6 bases, leaving 16 bases between them. Per germline, CDR1 SGHRS and CDR2 YFSETQ. The CDR3 loop is CASSERQAEAGELFF. The CDR3 nucleotides are TGCGCCAGCAGCGAAAGACAGGCCGAGGCCGGGGAGCTGTTTTTT.

The CDR3 region has the DNA TGTGCCAGCTCACAGGGACAGGGGAGGATCTCCTACGAGCAGTACTTC. It translates to CASSQGQGRISYEQYF. This chain links TRBV18 with TRBJ2-7; 10 bases match TRBD1. Germline V CDR1 and CDR2: KGHSH, LQKENI. V shed 4 bases and J 0 bases; nucleotides not matched to a gene: 6. The CDR3 runs 16 residues.

Written as DNA, the CDR3 is TGTGCCAGCAGCCGAAAGACTGCGAAACCCGCGGTTGAGCAGTTCTTC. This encodes CASSRKTAKPAVEQFF. V usage is TRBV7-2 and J usage is TRBJ2-1, with D hard to call. The CDR3 loop spans 16 amino acids. Trimming left V 5 bases short and J 9 bases short, with 23 bases between. CDR1 and CDR2 from the germline V gene are SGHTA and FQGNSA.

This chain uses TRBV5-4 with TRBJ2-1; tentatively, D is TRBD2 (6 bases). V dropped 1 base and J dropped 2 bases, with 10 bases sitting between them. The CDR3 is made up of 15 amino acids. Germline V CDR1 and CDR2: SGHNT, YYREEE (reference sequence). CDR3 amino acids: CASSLTTGAYNEQFF. Here the CDR3 DNA reads TGTGCCAGCAGCTTGACCACGGGGGCCTACAATGAGCAGTTCTTC.

This clone was seen only once. The rearrangement links TRBV28 to TRBJ2-3; a possible D gene is TRBD1 (6 bases). This CDR3 contains 15 residues. V was trimmed by 4 bases and J by 3 bases, leaving 14 bases between them. Germline V lookup: CDR1 MDHEN, CDR2 SYDVKM. The CDR3 loop is CASSSPRGGTDTQYF. The CDR3 DNA reads TGTGCCAGCAGTTCTCCCAGAGGGGGAACAGATACGCAGTATTTT.

The chain joins TRBV2 to TRBJ2-5; possible D gene TRBD1, 5 bases. The germline V gene encodes CDR1 SNHLY and CDR2 FYNNEI. Trimming pared 7 bases from V and 5 bases from J, leaving 20 bases between. The CDR3 is made up of 15 amino acids. Here the CDR3 reads CASNRQQGSGETQYF. The CDR3 DNA reads TGTGCCAGCAACAGACAGCAGGGTTCAGGGGAGACCCAGTACTTC.

This clone occurred once. This chain uses TRBV4-1 with TRBJ2-1; 7 nucleotides match TRBD1. The V and J ends lost 0 bases and 4 bases, in that order; junction bases with no gene match: 9. This CDR3 is 17 amino acids long. Germline V gene lookup returns CDR1 MGHRA and CDR2 YSYEKL. DNA for the CDR3: TGCGCCAGCAGCCAAGACCCAGGACAGGTCACGTACAATGAGCAGTTCTTC. Its translation: CASSQDPGQVTYNEQFF.

The chain recombines TRBV19 with TRBJ1-4; the D is unclear. Trimming took 6 bases from V and 0 from J, leaving 11 bases between them. Per germline, CDR1 LNHDA and CDR2 SQIVND (reference sequence). This CDR3 is 15 amino acids long. The DNA of the CDR3 is TGTGCCAGTAGGGCTAGCAGCGCAACTAATGAAAAACTGTTTTTT. Its protein product is CASRASSATNEKLFF.

This chain uses TRBV4-1 with TRBJ1-1, with D unclear. The germline gives CDR1 MGHRA, CDR2 YSYEKL. The ends were cut back, 0 bases at V and 0 bases at J, with 8 bases in the middle. This CDR3 is 15 amino acids long. The CDR3 loop reads CASSQDRFLNTEAFF. The CDR3 nucleotides read TGCGCCAGCAGCCAAGATCGGTTTTTGAACACTGAAGCTTTCTTT.

This sequence joins TRBV7-9 and TRBJ1-1; D ambiguous. CDR3 length: 13 residues. Germline V CDR1 and CDR2: SEHNR, FQNEAQ (reference sequence). V lost 6 bases to trimming and J lost 7 bases, with 15 bases between them. In DNA form, the CDR3 reads TGTGCCAGCAGATCAAGTATCCCAGGTGAAGCTTTCTTT. As protein: CASRSSIPGEAFF.

The chain combines TRBV30 with TRBJ2-5, with TRBD2 matching over 13 bases. Germline loops: CDR1 GTSNPN, CDR2 SVGIG (reference sequence). The CDR3 has 17 amino acids. CDR3 DNA: TGTGCTACAGAGACTAGCGGGGGGCCCTCCACCTTTAGGACCCAGTACTTC. The encoded protein is CATETSGGPSTFRTQYF.

CDR3 sequence (DNA): TGCGCCAGCAGCTTGGAAGGAGGTAGTCTAAGATACGAGCAGTACTTC. It codes for CASSLEGGSLRYEQYF. The V and J genes are TRBV5-1 and TRBJ2-7, with D possibly TRBD2 on 5 matching bases. CDR3 length equals 16 residues. V gave up 0 bases and J gave up 4 bases, with 17 bases separating them. Germline loops: CDR1 SGHRS, CDR2 YFSETQ.

The rearrangement joins TRBV7-9 to TRBJ2-5; D is unclear. The last part of the DNA fits TRBJ2-7 better; the J call may be wrong. Germline V gene data show CDR1 as SEHNR and CDR2 as FQNEAQ (reference sequence). CDR3 length: 13 amino acids. CDR3 protein: CASSPDLPYEQYF. The CDR3 DNA follows: TGTGCCAGCAGCCCCGACCTCCCCTACGAGCAGTACTTC.

The chain employs TRBV2 and TRBJ2-7, with D possibly called TRBD1 or TRBD2 (5 bases each). Trimming cost V 6 bases and J 0 bases, with 12 bases left between them. The germline CDR1 and CDR2 sequences are SNHLY and FYNNEI. This CDR3 region has 14 residues. The CDR3 region is CASRTWDGSYEQYF. The CDR3 DNA is TGTGCCAGCAGGACCTGGGACGGCTCCTACGAGCAGTACTTC. The full variable domain, completed using reference TRBV2 and TRBJ2-7, is EPEVTQTPSHQVTQMGQEVILRCVPISNHLYFYWYRQILGQKVEFLVSFYNNEISEKSEIFDDQFSVERPDGSNFTLKIRSTKLEDSAMYFCASRTWDGSYEQYFGPGTRLTVT.

V usage is TRBV6-1 and J usage is TRBJ1-5; no reliable D call. The CDR3 covers 14 residues. Germline V gene lookup returns CDR1 MNHNS and CDR2 SASEGT. The germline V and J ends were trimmed by 3 bases and 4 bases, with 10 bases remaining between them. CDR3 residues: CASSEGSMNQPQHF. In nucleotides, the CDR3 is TGTGCCAGCAGTGAGGGGTCGATGAATCAGCCCCAGCATTTT.

This clone has more than one count but fewer than ten. The chain has TRBV19 and TRBJ1-1; TRBD1 aligns across 7 bases. Losses at the gene ends were 4 bases for V and 4 bases for J; bases not matched to a gene: 6. The germline V gene encodes CDR1 LNHDA and CDR2 SQIVND (reference sequence). The CDR3 is made up of 14 amino acids. CDR3 coding DNA: TGTGCCAGTAGTAAGGCAGGGGGAATCACTGAAGCTTTCTTT. Protein product: CASSKAGGITEAFF.